What follows are 3 T cell receptor beta chains derived from one specimen sequenced in a study of T cell repertoires in cytomegalovirus infection. From the reads, TCRdb called clonotypes with MiXCR, one entry per CDR3 protein. The sample lists hundreds of thousands of distinct CDR3 sequences, under 40% occurring once. Their specific antigens are unknown. The sequencing used cultured CD8+ T cells from PBMCs, collected from culture after CMV antigen stimulation. The receptors stem from a human donor in good health (CMV status not recorded). Some clones in this sample may be carry-over from other donors' samples.

This clonotype has more than one count but fewer than ten. V gene TRBV24-1 combines with J gene TRBJ2-1, with D possibly TRBD2 on 5 matching bases. This CDR3 has 13 amino acids. Germline-derived CDR1 and CDR2 are KGHDR and SFDVKD. Trimming removed 6 bases from V and 10 bases from J, with 15 bases in between. The CDR3 is CATSRGDRGEQFF. As DNA, the CDR3 is TGTGCCACCAGTCGGGGAGATCGAGGCGAGCAGTTCTTC.

The CDR3 region has the DNA TGTGCCAGCAGCCAAGATCTCAAGGCGACATCGAACACTGAAGCTTTCTTT. It translates to CASSQDLKATSNTEAFF. The chain is built from TRBV3-1 and TRBJ1-1, with D hard to call. Trimming took off 0 bases at V and 1 base at J, with 15 bases between the two ends. This CDR3 contains 17 residues. The germline V gene encodes CDR1 LGHDT and CDR2 YNNKEL (reference sequence).

J is TRBJ2-3 and V is TRBV7-2; 9 nucleotides match TRBD2. The germline gives CDR1 SGHTA, CDR2 FQGNSA. Germline trimming cut 5 bases from V and 5 bases from J; bases unmatched to any gene: 11. This CDR3 has 16 amino acids. CDR3 in amino acids: CASSPAVAGVGDTQYF. The CDR3 bases are TGTGCCAGCAGCCCTGCGGTAGCGGGGGTAGGAGATACGCAGTATTTT.